The 14 T cell receptor beta chains below all came from one sample that was sequenced in a study of cytomegalovirus exposure and HLA in healthy donors. Use of 60 Vbeta and 13 Jbeta primers characterized the PCR. Libraries were prepared by immunoSEQ multiplex PCR; TCRdb keeps only in-frame clonotypes and omits some of them. The sample gives approximately 220,000 clones, around 79% of which show up once; approximately 0.22% is in the top ten. Sequencing was carried out using PBMCs. The receptors derive from a girl aged 2 to 9 in good health and CMV-seronegative.

This clone has only a few counts. This chain joins TRBV5-4 and TRBJ2-7, with D perhaps matching TRBD2 (7 bases). This CDR3 has 14 amino acids. Germline V lookup: CDR1 SGHNT, CDR2 YYREEE (reference sequence). Trimming shortened V by 2 bases and J by 5 bases, and 14 bases separated the two germline ends. CDR3: CASSLWGGAHEQYF. CDR3 coding DNA: TGTGCCAGCAGCTTATGGGGGGGGGCCCACGAGCAGTACTTC.

The rearrangement links TRBV19 to TRBJ2-1; no firm D call. This CDR3 comprises 13 residues. Germline CDR1 is LNHDA and CDR2 is SQIVND (reference sequence). V lost 5 bases and J 7 bases, leaving 12 bases between the germline ends. The CDR3 coding sequence is TGTGCCAGTAGTGCCGGCCTAGTGAATGAGCAGTTCTTC. Its protein is CASSAGLVNEQFF.

This clone has a handful of counts. The chain links TRBV6-1 to TRBJ2-5, with 7 positions matching TRBD1. Looked up from germline, CDR1 is MNHNS and CDR2 is SASEGT. The junction had 8 bases not matched to a gene; V was cut back by 5 bases and J by 5 bases. The CDR3 is 14 amino acids. For the CDR3, the DNA is TGTGCCAGCAGTAATGGACAGGAAACGGAGACCCAGTACTTC. As protein: CASSNGQETETQYF.

The rearrangement links TRBV5-6 to TRBJ1-5; 8 bases align to TRBD1. Germline V gene data show CDR1 as SGHDT and CDR2 as YYEEEE. J lost 0 bases, V lost 1 base, and 9 bases had no gene match. The length of the CDR3 is 18 residues. In nucleotides, the CDR3 is TGTGCCAGCAGCTTGTGGGGACAGGCTGCTTATAGCAATCAGCCCCAGCATTTT. The encoded protein is CASSLWGQAAYSNQPQHF.

The gene calls are TRBV10-1 and TRBJ2-1, with 11 bases lining up with TRBD2. The CDR3 is made up of 17 amino acids. After removal of 3 bases from V and 5 bases from J, the junction contained 9 bases not matched to a gene. Germline CDR1 and CDR2: WNHNN and SYGVQD (reference sequence). CDR3 nucleotide sequence: TGCGCCAGCAGTGAACTTCCTCGACTAGCGGGAAACAATGAGCAGTTCTTC. This translates into CASSELPRLAGNNEQFF.

The rearrangement uses TRBV27 and TRBJ2-5; possibly TRBD1 for D (5 bases). Gene TRBJ2-7 matches the end of the DNA better, so the J call may be wrong. This CDR3 has 12 amino acids. Per germline, CDR1 MNHEY and CDR2 SMNVEV (reference sequence). The CDR3 reads CASSGDSYEQYF. CDR3 sequence (DNA): TGTGCCAGCAGCGGCGACAGCTACGAGCAGTACTTC.

This clone was detected a few times. V and J are TRBV27 and TRBJ1-5; D not certain. V gave up 8 bases and J gave up 7 bases, with 6 bases separating them. The CDR3 runs 10 residues. The V gene's germline CDR1 is MNHEY and CDR2 SMNVEV (reference sequence). CDR3 DNA sequence: TGTGCCAGCGGCATACAGCCCCAGCATTTT. This encodes CASGIQPQHF.

In its sample, this clone was seen a few times. V usage is TRBV6-6 and J usage is TRBJ2-7, with D maybe TRBD2 (5 bases). The CDR3 length is 14 residues. From germline, CDR1 is MNHNY and CDR2 SVGAGI (reference sequence). V was pared by 5 bases and J by 6 bases, with 17 bases between. The CDR3 loop is CASSPHEVEGEQYF. The CDR3, as DNA: TGTGCCAGCAGTCCCCATGAGGTCGAGGGCGAGCAGTACTTC.

A few counts support this clone. This chain uses TRBV6-1 with TRBJ1-2; D not certain. Germline V lookup: CDR1 MNHNS, CDR2 SASEGT. The CDR3 totals 13 residues. V dropped 6 bases and J dropped 5 bases, with 13 bases sitting between them. The chain's CDR3 is CASRNSPRYGYTF. The DNA for the CDR3 is TGTGCCAGCAGGAACAGTCCCAGGTATGGCTACACCTTC.

The rearrangement joins TRBV10-3 to TRBJ2-7, with D hard to call. Germline CDR1 and CDR2: ENHRY and SYGVKD. The CDR3 runs 13 residues. With 6 bases removed from V and 0 bases from J, the gap between germline ends came to 9 bases. The CDR3: CAIRGKNSYEQYF. CDR3 coding DNA: TGTGCCATCAGGGGCAAGAACTCCTACGAGCAGTACTTC.

This rearrangement joins TRBV2 to TRBJ2-3, with 8 bases lining up with TRBD2. V shed 10 bases, J shed 4 bases, and the junction held 10 bases outside the gene matches. CDR1 is SNHLY and CDR2 is FYNNEI in the germline V gene. The CDR3 spans 14 residues. The CDR3 loop is CATLRGGDADTQYF. The CDR3 nucleotides are TGTGCCACCCTCCGGGGGGGAGACGCAGATACGCAGTATTTT.

The chain recombines TRBV7-9 with TRBJ1-4, with 7 bases aligning to TRBD1. Germline V CDR1 and CDR2: SEHNR, FQNEAQ (reference sequence). The J segment lost 0 bases and the V segment lost 6 bases, leaving 7 bases of the junction unmatched. The CDR3 runs 16 residues. The CDR3 bases are TGTGCCAGCAGATTTACAGGGGATTCAACTAATGAAAAACTGTTTTTT. Amino acid sequence: CASRFTGDSTNEKLFF.

The rearrangement uses TRBV19 and TRBJ2-7; no reliable D call. Germline V lookup: CDR1 LNHDA, CDR2 SQIVND (reference sequence). With 1 base removed from V and 3 bases from J, the gap between germline ends came to 7 bases. This CDR3 has 13 amino acids. The CDR3 region is CASSIGWHYEQYF. CDR3 coding DNA: TGTGCCAGTAGTATAGGGTGGCACTACGAGCAGTACTTC. Based on the CDR3 plus reference TRBV19 and TRBJ2-7, the full variable domain is DGGITQSPKYLFRKEGQNVTLSCEQNLNHDAMYWYRQDPGQGLRLIYYSQIVNDFQKGDIAEGYSVSREKKESFPLTVTSAQKNPTAFYLCASSIGWHYEQYFGPGTRLTVT.

This sequence joins TRBV4-1 and TRBJ1-2; tentatively, D is TRBD1 (6 bases). The germline CDR1 and CDR2 sequences are MGHRA and YSYEKL. The CDR3 loop spans 16 amino acids. The germline V and J ends were trimmed by 1 base and 1 base, with 13 bases remaining between them. The CDR3 region is CASSQVIQGVNYGYTF. In nucleotides, the CDR3 is TGCGCCAGCAGCCAAGTTATACAGGGAGTTAACTATGGCTACACCTTC.